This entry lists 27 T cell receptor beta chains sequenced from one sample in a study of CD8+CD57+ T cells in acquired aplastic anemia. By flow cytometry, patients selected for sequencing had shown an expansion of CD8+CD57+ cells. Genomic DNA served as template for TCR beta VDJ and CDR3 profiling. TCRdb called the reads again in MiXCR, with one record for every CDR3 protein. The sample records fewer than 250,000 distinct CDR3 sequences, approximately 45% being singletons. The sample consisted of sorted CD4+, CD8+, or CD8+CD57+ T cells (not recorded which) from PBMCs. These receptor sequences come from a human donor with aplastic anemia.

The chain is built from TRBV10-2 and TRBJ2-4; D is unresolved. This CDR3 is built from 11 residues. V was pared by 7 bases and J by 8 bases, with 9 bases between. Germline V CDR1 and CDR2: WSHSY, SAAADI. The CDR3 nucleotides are TGCGCCAGCAAGACTGGAGACATTCAGTACTTC. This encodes CASKTGDIQYF.

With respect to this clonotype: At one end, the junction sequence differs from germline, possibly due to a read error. The CDR3 DNA sequence: TGTGCCTGCAGTGAAGGGCCCGCCAGTTCACCCCTCCACTTT. Its translation is CACSEGPASSPLHF. The J gene is TRBJ1-6, the V gene TRBV2, with D hard to call. The CDR3 covers 14 residues. Germline CDR1 SNHLY, CDR2 FYNNEI.

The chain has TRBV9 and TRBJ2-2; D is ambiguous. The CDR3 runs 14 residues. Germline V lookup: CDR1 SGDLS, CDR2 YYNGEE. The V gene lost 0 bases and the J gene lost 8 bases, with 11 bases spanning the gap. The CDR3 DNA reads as TGTGCCAGCAGCGTAGGTGGCTCCGCTGGGGAGCTGTTTTTT. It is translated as CASSVGGSAGELFF. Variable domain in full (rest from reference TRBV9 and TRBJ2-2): DSGVTQTPKHLITATGQRVTLRCSPRSGDLSVYWYQQSLDQGLQFLIQYYNGEERAKGNILERFSAQQFPDLHSELNLSSLELGDSALYFCASSVGGSAGELFFGEGSRLTVL.

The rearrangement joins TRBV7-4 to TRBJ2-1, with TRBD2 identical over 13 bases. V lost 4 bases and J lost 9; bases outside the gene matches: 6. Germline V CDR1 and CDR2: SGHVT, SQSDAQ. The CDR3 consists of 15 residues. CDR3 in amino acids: CASSSPGLAGPEQFF. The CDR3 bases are TGTGCCAGCAGCTCTCCGGGACTAGCGGGACCTGAGCAGTTCTTC. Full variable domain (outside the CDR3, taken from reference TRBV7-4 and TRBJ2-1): GAGVSQSPRYKVAKRGRDVALRCDSISGHVTLYWYRQTLGQGSEVLTYSQSDAQRDKSGRPSGRFSAERPERSVSTLKIQRTEQGDSAVYLCASSSPGLAGPEQFFGPGTRLTVL.

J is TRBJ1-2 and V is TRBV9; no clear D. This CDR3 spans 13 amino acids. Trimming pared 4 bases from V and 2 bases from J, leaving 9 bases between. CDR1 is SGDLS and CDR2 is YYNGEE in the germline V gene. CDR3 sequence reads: CASSPNQNYGYTF. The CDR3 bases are TGTGCCAGCAGCCCAAACCAAAACTATGGCTACACCTTC.

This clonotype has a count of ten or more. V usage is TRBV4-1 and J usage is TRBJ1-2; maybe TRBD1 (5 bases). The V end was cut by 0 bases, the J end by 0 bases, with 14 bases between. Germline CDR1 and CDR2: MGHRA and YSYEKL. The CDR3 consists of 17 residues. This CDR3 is CASSQESGAKANYGYTF. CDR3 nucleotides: TGCGCCAGCAGCCAAGAATCCGGGGCAAAAGCTAACTATGGCTACACCTTC.

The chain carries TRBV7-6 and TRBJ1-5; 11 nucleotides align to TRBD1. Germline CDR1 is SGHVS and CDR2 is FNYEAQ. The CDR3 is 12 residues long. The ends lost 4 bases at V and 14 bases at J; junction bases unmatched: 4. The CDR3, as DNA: TGTGCCAGCAGCTCGGACAGGGGGCATGAGCATTTT. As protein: CASSSDRGHEHF.

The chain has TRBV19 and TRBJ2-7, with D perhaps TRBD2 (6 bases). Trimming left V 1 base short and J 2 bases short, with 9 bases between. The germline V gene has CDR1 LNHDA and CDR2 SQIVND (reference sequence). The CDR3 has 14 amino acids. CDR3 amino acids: CASSIGDSPYEQYF. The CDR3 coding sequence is TGTGCCAGTAGTATAGGGGACTCCCCCTACGAGCAGTACTTC.

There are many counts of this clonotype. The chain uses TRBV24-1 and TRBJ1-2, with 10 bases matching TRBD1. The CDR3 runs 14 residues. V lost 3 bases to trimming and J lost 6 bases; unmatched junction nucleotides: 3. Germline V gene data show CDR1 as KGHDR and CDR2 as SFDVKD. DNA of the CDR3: TGTGCCACCAGTGATGGGACAGGGGTCCATGGCTACACCTTC. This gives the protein CATSDGTGVHGYTF.

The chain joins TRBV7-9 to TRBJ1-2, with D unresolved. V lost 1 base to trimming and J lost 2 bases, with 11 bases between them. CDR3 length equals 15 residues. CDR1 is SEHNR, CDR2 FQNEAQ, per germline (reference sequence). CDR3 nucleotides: TGTGCCAGCAGCTTAGGACGGGCAGTGAACTATGGCTACACCTTC. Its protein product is CASSLGRAVNYGYTF.

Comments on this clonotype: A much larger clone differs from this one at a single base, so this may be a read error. The CDR3 nucleotides are TGTGCCAGTAGTATAGATCCGCGGGCCGGAGGAATCACCATATATTTT. The encoded protein is CASSIDPRAGGITIYF. This chain connects TRBV19 to TRBJ1-3; D remains ambiguous. The germline CDR1 and CDR2 sequences are LNHDA and SQIVND (reference sequence). The CDR3 has 16 residues.

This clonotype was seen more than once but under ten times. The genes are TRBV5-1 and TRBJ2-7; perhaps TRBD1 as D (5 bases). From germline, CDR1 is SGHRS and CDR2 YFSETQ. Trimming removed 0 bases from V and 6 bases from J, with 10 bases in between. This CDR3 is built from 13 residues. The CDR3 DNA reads TGCGCCAGCAGCTTGGACAGGTCAAGCGAGCAGTACTTC. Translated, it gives CASSLDRSSEQYF.

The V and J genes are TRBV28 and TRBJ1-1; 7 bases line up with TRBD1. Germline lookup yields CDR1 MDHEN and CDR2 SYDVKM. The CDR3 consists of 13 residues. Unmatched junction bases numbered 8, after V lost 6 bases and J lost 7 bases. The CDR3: CASSLTGDLEAFF. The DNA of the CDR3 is TGTGCCAGCAGCCTTACAGGGGACCTTGAAGCTTTCTTT. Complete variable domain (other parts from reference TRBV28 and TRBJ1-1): DVKVTQSSRYLVKRTGEKVFLECVQDMDHENMFWYRQDPGLGLRLIYFSYDVKMKEKGDIPEGYSVSREKKERFSLILESASTNQTSMYLCASSLTGDLEAFFGQGTRLTVV.

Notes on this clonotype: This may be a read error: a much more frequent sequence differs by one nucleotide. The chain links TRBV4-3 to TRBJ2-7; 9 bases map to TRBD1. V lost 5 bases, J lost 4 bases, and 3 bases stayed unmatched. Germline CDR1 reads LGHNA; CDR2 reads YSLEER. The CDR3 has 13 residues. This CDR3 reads CASSKGTGYEQYF. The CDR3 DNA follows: TGCGCCAGCAGCAAAGGGACAGGGTACGAGCAGTACTTC.

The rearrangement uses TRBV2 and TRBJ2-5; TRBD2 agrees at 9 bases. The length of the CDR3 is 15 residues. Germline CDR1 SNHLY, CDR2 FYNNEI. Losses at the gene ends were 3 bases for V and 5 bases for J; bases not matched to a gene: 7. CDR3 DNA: TGTGCCAGCAGTGACGGCGGGGGGGCCGGGGAGACCCAGTACTTC. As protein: CASSDGGGAGETQYF.

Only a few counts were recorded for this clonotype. The DNA of the CDR3 is TGCGCCAGCAGCCAAGATACAGTAGTCGGCAGGGGCACCACTGAAGCTTTCTTT. Amino acids: CASSQDTVVGRGTTEAFF. This chain joins TRBV4-3 and TRBJ1-1, with D maybe TRBD1 (6 bases). Germline CDR1 reads LGHNA; CDR2 reads YSLEER. This CDR3 has 18 amino acids. Trimming shortened V by 0 bases and J by 4 bases, and 21 bases separated the two germline ends.

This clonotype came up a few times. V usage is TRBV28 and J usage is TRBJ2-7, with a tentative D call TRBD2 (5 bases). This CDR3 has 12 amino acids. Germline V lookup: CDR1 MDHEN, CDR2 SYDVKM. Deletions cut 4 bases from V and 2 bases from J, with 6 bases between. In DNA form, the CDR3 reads TGTGCCAGCAGTTCAGCGGCCTACGAGCAGTACTTC. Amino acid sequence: CASSSAAYEQYF.

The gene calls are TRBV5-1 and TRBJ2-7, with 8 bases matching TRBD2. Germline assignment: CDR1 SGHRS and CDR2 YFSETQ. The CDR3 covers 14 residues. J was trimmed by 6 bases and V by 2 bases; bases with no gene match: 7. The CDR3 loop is CASSLGSGVSEQYF. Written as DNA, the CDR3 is TGCGCCAGCAGCTTAGGTAGCGGGGTTAGCGAGCAGTACTTC.

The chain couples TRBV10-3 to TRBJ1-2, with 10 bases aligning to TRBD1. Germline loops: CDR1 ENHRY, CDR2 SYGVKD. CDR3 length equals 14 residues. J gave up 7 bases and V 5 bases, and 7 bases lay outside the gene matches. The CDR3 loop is CAISTRDRGAGYTF. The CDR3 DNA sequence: TGTGCCATCAGTACGAGGGACAGGGGTGCTGGCTACACCTTC.

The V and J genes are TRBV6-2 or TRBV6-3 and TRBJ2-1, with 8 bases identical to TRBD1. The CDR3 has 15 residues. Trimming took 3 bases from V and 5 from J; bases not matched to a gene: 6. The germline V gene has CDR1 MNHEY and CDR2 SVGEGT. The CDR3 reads CASSYSGQVHNEQFF. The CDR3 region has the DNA TGTGCCAGCAGTTATTCGGGACAGGTCCACAATGAGCAGTTCTTC.

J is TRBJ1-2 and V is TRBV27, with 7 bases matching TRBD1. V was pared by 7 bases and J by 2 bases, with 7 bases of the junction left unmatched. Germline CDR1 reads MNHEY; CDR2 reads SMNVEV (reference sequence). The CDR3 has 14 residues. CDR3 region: CASTPTGRNYGYTF. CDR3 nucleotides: TGTGCCAGCACCCCGACAGGGAGGAACTATGGCTACACCTTC.

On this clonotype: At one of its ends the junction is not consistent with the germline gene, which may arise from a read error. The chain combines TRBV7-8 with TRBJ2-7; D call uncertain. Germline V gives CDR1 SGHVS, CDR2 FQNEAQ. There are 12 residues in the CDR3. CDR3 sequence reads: CACSLDLYEQYF. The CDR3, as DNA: TGTGCCTGCAGCTTAGATCTCTACGAGCAGTACTTC.

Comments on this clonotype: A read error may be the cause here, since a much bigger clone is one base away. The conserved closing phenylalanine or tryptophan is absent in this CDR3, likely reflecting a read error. The CDR3 DNA follows: TGCGCCAGCAGCTCCACAGGGCTCAATGAGCAGTTCCTC. Amino acids: CASSSTGLNEQFL. The chain uses TRBV5-1 and TRBJ2-1, with D possibly matching TRBD1 (6 bases). CDR1 is SGHRS and CDR2 is YFSETQ in the germline V gene. V was trimmed by 3 bases and J by 6 bases, leaving 10 bases between them. The CDR3 covers 13 residues.

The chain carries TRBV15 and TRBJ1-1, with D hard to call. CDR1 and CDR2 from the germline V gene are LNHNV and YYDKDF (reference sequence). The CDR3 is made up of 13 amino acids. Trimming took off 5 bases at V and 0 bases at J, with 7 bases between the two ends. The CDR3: CATSVSVNTEAFF. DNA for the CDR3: TGTGCCACCAGCGTCTCGGTGAACACTGAAGCTTTCTTT.

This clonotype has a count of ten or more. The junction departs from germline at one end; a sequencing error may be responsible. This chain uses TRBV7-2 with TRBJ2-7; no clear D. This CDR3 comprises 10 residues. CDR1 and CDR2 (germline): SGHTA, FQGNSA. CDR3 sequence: CASGFYEQYF. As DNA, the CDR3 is TGTGCCAGCGGCTTCTACGAGCAGTACTTC.

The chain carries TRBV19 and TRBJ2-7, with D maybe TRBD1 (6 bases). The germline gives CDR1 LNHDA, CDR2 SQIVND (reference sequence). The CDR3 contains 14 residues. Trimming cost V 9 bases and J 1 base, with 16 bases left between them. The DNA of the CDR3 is TGTGCCAGCAACCGGGACACAGATTCCTACGAGCAGTACTTC. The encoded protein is CASNRDTDSYEQYF.

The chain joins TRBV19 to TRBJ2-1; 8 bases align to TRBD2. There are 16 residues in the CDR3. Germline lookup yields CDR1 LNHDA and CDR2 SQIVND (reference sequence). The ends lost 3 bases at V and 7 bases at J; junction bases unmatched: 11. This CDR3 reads CASSITHIREGNEQFF. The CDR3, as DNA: TGTGCCAGTAGTATCACCCATATACGGGAGGGTAATGAGCAGTTCTTC. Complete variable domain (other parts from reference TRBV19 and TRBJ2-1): DGGITQSPKYLFRKEGQNVTLSCEQNLNHDAMYWYRQDPGQGLRLIYYSQIVNDFQKGDIAEGYSVSREKKESFPLTVTSAQKNPTAFYLCASSITHIREGNEQFFGPGTRLTVL.